These 20 T cell receptor beta chains came from one sample sequenced in a study of OX40 agonist ivuxolimab in advanced cancers. TCRdb keeps only in-frame clones here, not all; method: immunoSEQ multiplex PCR. The data hold approximately 82,000 clones, with around nine tenths observed a single time. Material: CD4+ or CD8+ T cells sorted from blood, obtained in a trial of the OX40 agonist ivuxolimab. These TCRs come from an adult with an advanced solid tumor such as melanoma, head and neck, liver or kidney cancer.

The chain has TRBV5-6 and TRBJ2-1; 8 bases map to TRBD1. CDR3 length: 16 amino acids. CDR1 is SGHDT, CDR2 YYEEEE, per germline. The V segment lost 4 bases and the J segment 9 bases; nucleotides outside the gene matches: 15. The CDR3 nucleotides read TGTGCCAGCAGCCTTATCGGACAGGGCCTCGGGGGTGAGCAGTTCTTC. Translated, it gives CASSLIGQGLGGEQFF. Full variable domain (outside the CDR3, taken from reference TRBV5-6 and TRBJ2-1): DAGVTQSPTHLIKTRGQQVTLRCSPKSGHDTVSWYQQALGQGPQFIFQYYEEEERQRGNFPDRFSGHQFPNYSSELNVNALLLGDSALYLCASSLIGQGLGGEQFFGPGTRLTVL.

The V and J genes are TRBV4-2 and TRBJ1-1, with D unresolved. Trimming removed 1 base from V and 2 bases from J, with 11 bases in between. Germline CDR1 and CDR2: LGHNA and YNFKEQ. This CDR3 region has 15 residues. The CDR3 reads CASSQGSGRNTEAFF. CDR3 in DNA: TGTGCCAGCAGCCAAGGTTCCGGTAGAAACACTGAAGCTTTCTTT.

This clone was picked up one time. In nucleotides, the CDR3 is TGTGCCAGCACCTTTTCAGGACCCCTTCCCCAGTACTTC. Amino acids: CASTFSGPLPQYF. The chain has TRBV7-2 and TRBJ2-5; D not certain. V was clipped by 7 bases and J by 9 bases, with 18 bases between them. The CDR3 totals 13 residues. The germline gives CDR1 SGHTA, CDR2 FQGNSA. The variable domain in full, completed from reference TRBV7-2 and TRBJ2-5, reads GAGVSQSPSNKVTEKGKDVELRCDPISGHTALYWYRQSLGQGLEFLIYFQGNSAPDKSGLPSDRFSAERTGGSVSTLTIQRTQQEDSAVYLCASTFSGPLPQYFGPGTRLLVL.

This clone was observed once. The chain employs TRBV11-2 and TRBJ1-1; tentative D call: TRBD1 (6 bases). Trimming shortened V by 3 bases and J by 4 bases, and 9 bases separated the two germline ends. This CDR3 has 13 amino acids. Germline CDR1 is SGHAT and CDR2 is FQNNGV. Here the CDR3 reads CASSLSRGTEAFF. In DNA, the CDR3 is TGTGCCAGCAGCTTGAGCAGGGGCACTGAAGCTTTCTTT.

DNA for the CDR3: TGTGCCAGCCTCTCGCCACTAGCGGGGAGTTACAATGAGCAGTTCTTC. Translated: CASLSPLAGSYNEQFF. The chain recombines TRBV28 with TRBJ2-1; 10 bases match TRBD2. The V and J ends lost 8 bases and 4 bases, in that order; junction bases with no gene match: 11. CDR3 length equals 16 residues. The germline CDR1 and CDR2 sequences are MDHEN and SYDVKM.

This chain uses TRBV6-5 with TRBJ1-1, with TRBD1 as a possible D gene (5 bases). CDR3 length: 11 residues. Trimming removed 6 bases at V and 13 bases at J, with 15 bases between. Germline CDR1 and CDR2: MNHEY and SVGAGI. CDR3 residues: CASRTAGLLFF. The CDR3, as DNA: TGTGCCAGCAGGACGGCAGGGTTGCTTTTCTTT.

The V call is TRBV18, the J call TRBJ1-1, with D perhaps TRBD1 (5 bases). V gave up 4 bases and J gave up 0 bases, with 12 bases separating them. The germline V gene encodes CDR1 KGHSH and CDR2 LQKENI. The length of the CDR3 is 15 residues. The CDR3 DNA reads as TGTGCCAGCTCACGACTTGAAGGGGTGAACACTGAAGCTTTCTTT. Encoded protein: CASSRLEGVNTEAFF.

This clone was picked up one time. The J gene is TRBJ2-2, the V gene TRBV5-6; 10 positions agree with TRBD2. The J segment lost 5 bases and the V segment lost 4 bases, leaving 2 bases of the junction unmatched. Germline CDR1 and CDR2: SGHDT and YYEEEE. This CDR3 is built from 14 residues. Here the CDR3 DNA reads TGTGCCAGCAGCCCGGGACTAGCGACCGGGGAGCTGTTTTTT. Protein: CASSPGLATGELFF.

This clone was seen only once. This chain uses TRBV18 with TRBJ2-3, with a weak D call TRBD2 (6 bases). Germline V gene data show CDR1 as KGHSH and CDR2 as LQKENI. The CDR3 is 14 amino acids. Trimming pared 2 bases from V and 0 bases from J, leaving 6 bases between. The CDR3 region is CASSPGGSTDTQYF. Written as DNA, the CDR3 is TGTGCCAGCTCACCAGGGGGGAGCACAGATACGCAGTATTTT.

This clone was recorded once. This rearrangement joins TRBV7-2 to TRBJ2-1, with 10 nucleotides matching TRBD2. Trimming took 5 bases from V and 7 from J; bases not matched to a gene: 14. This CDR3 is built from 17 residues. The germline gives CDR1 SGHTA, CDR2 FQGNSA. The DNA for the CDR3 is TGTGCCAGCAGCAGTCTCAGGGGGCCTAGCGGGAGAAATGAGCAGTTCTTC. It yields the protein CASSSLRGPSGRNEQFF.

V usage is TRBV7-9 and J usage is TRBJ1-2; tentative D call: TRBD1 (6 bases). This CDR3 comprises 13 residues. V lost 0 bases to trimming and J lost 9 bases, with 11 bases between them. Germline V gene data show CDR1 as SEHNR and CDR2 as FQNEAQ (reference sequence). The CDR3 is CASSLAQGISYTF. The CDR3 coding sequence is TGTGCCAGCAGCTTAGCACAGGGCATAAGCTACACCTTC.

The chain recombines TRBV19 with TRBJ2-4, with 9 bases lining up with TRBD2. CDR1 is LNHDA and CDR2 is SQIVND in the germline V gene (reference sequence). The CDR3 loop spans 14 amino acids. With V trimmed by 4 bases and J by 5 bases, 3 bases remained unmatched. CDR3 region: CASSKRLAENIQYF. The CDR3 DNA sequence: TGTGCCAGTAGTAAACGACTAGCGGAAAACATTCAGTACTTC.

Many counts were recorded for this clone. The rearrangement links TRBV6-6 to TRBJ2-1, with D uncertain. With 5 bases removed from V and 6 bases from J, the gap between germline ends came to 14 bases. Per the germline V gene, CDR1 is MNHNY and CDR2 is SVGAGI (reference sequence). The CDR3 has 14 residues. CDR3 coding DNA: TGTGCCAGCAGTCCCTATGGAAATGGCAATGAGCAGTTCTTC. It translates to CASSPYGNGNEQFF.

The chain is built from TRBV7-3 and TRBJ2-1; D is uncertain. The germline gives CDR1 SGHTA, CDR2 FQGTGA. V shed 4 bases and J shed 5 bases, with 15 bases lying between them. The CDR3 totals 15 residues. CDR3 amino acids: CASSSSLRPHNEQFF. The CDR3 DNA reads TGTGCCAGCAGCTCGTCTCTGCGACCCCACAATGAGCAGTTCTTC.

V and J are TRBV2 and TRBJ2-5, with no clear D. CDR3 size: 13 residues. The V end lost 11 bases, the J end lost 3 bases, and 16 bases lay between the germline ends. Germline CDR1 SNHLY, CDR2 FYNNEI. The CDR3 coding sequence is TGTGCCGGCTCTGGCTCGGTTAAAGAGACCCAGTACTTC. It translates to CAGSGSVKETQYF.

Note on this clone: It is unclear where the CDR3 begins or ends on the DNA, so no DNA is shown, and the CDR3 is as TCRdb lists it. V and J are TRBV30 and TRBJ2-2. Germline CDR1 is GTSNPN and CDR2 is SVGIG (reference sequence). The CDR3 is made up of 13 amino acids, end residues included. The CDR3 loop is CAWCGFGAGELFF.

This chain uses TRBV15 with TRBJ1-5; 7 nucleotides line up with TRBD1. This CDR3 is 17 amino acids long. The V gene end was trimmed by 3 bases and the J gene end by 3 bases; junction bases not matched to a gene: 11. CDR1 is LNHNV, CDR2 YYDKDF, per germline (reference sequence). The CDR3 DNA reads TGTGCCACCAGCAGTACTTTCCCGGGACAGCTCAATCAGCCCCAGCATTTT. Its translation: CATSSTFPGQLNQPQHF.

The chain employs TRBV7-8 and TRBJ2-1; D might be TRBD1 or TRBD2, each matching 6 bases. V lost 5 bases and J lost 6, with 14 bases in between. The CDR3 extends over 14 amino acids. Germline CDR1 is SGHVS and CDR2 is FQNEAQ. This CDR3 reads CASSRVKGGNEQFF. The CDR3 nucleotides read TGTGCCAGCAGCCGAGTCAAGGGGGGCAATGAGCAGTTCTTC.

V gene TRBV5-1 combines with J gene TRBJ2-1; TRBD2 agrees at 11 bases. Germline values: CDR1 SGHRS, CDR2 YFSETQ. V trimming: 0 bases; J trimming: 6 bases; junction bases outside the gene matches: 2. This CDR3 region has 15 residues. The CDR3 coding sequence is TGCGCCAGCAGCTTGGGTAGCGGGAGGGGCAATGAGCAGTTCTTC. It yields the protein CASSLGSGRGNEQFF. The full variable domain, rest sourced from reference TRBV5-1 and TRBJ2-1, is KAGVTQTPRYLIKTRGQQVTLSCSPISGHRSVSWYQQTPGQGLQFLFEYFSETQRNKGNFPGRFSGRQFSNSRSEMNVSTLELGDSALYLCASSLGSGRGNEQFFGPGTRLTVL.

The V gene is TRBV5-6, the J gene TRBJ2-1, with 12 bases that match TRBD2. The germline gives CDR1 SGHDT, CDR2 YYEEEE. This CDR3 region has 15 residues. Unmatched junction bases numbered 6, after V lost 4 bases and J lost 7 bases. Written as DNA, the CDR3 is TGTGCCAGCAGCAAAAGACTAGCGGGAGTAAATGAGCAGTTCTTC. Translating gives CASSKRLAGVNEQFF.